The 22 T cell receptor beta chains reported below all come from one sample, sequenced in a study of shared clonotypes between healthy human individuals. Method: immunoSEQ multiplex PCR; TCRdb's copy keeps in-frame clones and lacks some. The table lists about 1.5 million clones, 95% to 99% of them singletons. The sequencing input was naive CD4+ T cells sorted from blood. Subset here: CD45RA+ positively selected. Source of these receptors: a man aged 25-40 years in good health.

The chain carries TRBV11-2 and TRBJ2-7; D may be TRBD2 (7 bases). The V gene's germline CDR1 is SGHAT and CDR2 FQNNGV. This CDR3 has 14 residues. Trimming removed 4 bases at V and 2 bases at J, with 12 bases between. The CDR3 region is CASSSMGGPYEQYF. The DNA for the CDR3 is TGTGCCAGCAGCTCCATGGGGGGGCCCTACGAGCAGTACTTC. The full variable domain, rest sourced from reference TRBV11-2 and TRBJ2-7, is EAGVAQSPRYKIIEKRQSVAFWCNPISGHATLYWYQQILGQGPKLLIQFQNNGVVDDSQLPKDRFSAERLKGVDSTLKIQPAKLEDSAVYLCASSSMGGPYEQYFGPGTRLTVT.

V gene TRBV11-2 combines with J gene TRBJ2-7; 11 positions match TRBD1. The CDR3 has 17 amino acids. After removal of 5 bases from V and 7 bases from J, the junction contained 16 bases not matched to a gene. Germline lookup yields CDR1 SGHAT and CDR2 FQNNGV. Here the CDR3 DNA reads TGTGCCAGCAGCCCTAGCCGAGGACAGGGGGCCCTTCGGGAGCAGTACTTC. Amino acids: CASSPSRGQGALREQYF.

The chain is built from TRBV10-2 and TRBJ1-5; D unresolved. Germline V CDR1 and CDR2: WSHSY, SAAADI. The CDR3 loop spans 12 amino acids. V was trimmed by 6 bases and J by 7 bases, leaving 10 bases between them. The CDR3 bases are TGCGCCAGCAGGGGGTCGGTCCAGCCCCAGCATTTT. It specifies CASRGSVQPQHF.

The CDR3 DNA reads as TGTGCCAGCTCCCCTGCGGGGCTTGGAGGAACTGAAGCTTTCTTT. This gives the protein CASSPAGLGGTEAFF. V and J are TRBV18 and TRBJ1-1; tentative D call: TRBD1 (5 bases). V lost 6 bases and J 5 bases, leaving 19 bases between the germline ends. Germline loops: CDR1 KGHSH, CDR2 LQKENI. This CDR3 spans 15 amino acids.

The chain uses TRBV29-1 and TRBJ2-1; unclear D gene. V shed 3 bases and J shed 5 bases, with 14 bases lying between them. There are 14 residues in the CDR3. Germline CDR1 and CDR2: SQVTM and ANQGSEA. DNA of the CDR3: TGCAGCGTTGATCCGGCAGGCCTAAACAATGAGCAGTTCTTC. It codes for CSVDPAGLNNEQFF.

The genes are TRBV28 and TRBJ1-5; weak D call: TRBD1 (6 bases). V dropped 6 bases and J dropped 0 bases, with 18 bases sitting between them. Per germline, CDR1 MDHEN and CDR2 SYDVKM. CDR3 length: 17 amino acids. The CDR3 DNA sequence: TGTGCCAGCAGATTGGGGGGGCTGCAGGGTAGCAATCAGCCCCAGCATTTT. It encodes CASRLGGLQGSNQPQHF.

The V gene is TRBV19, the J gene TRBJ2-7; tentative D call: TRBD1 (6 bases). The ends were cut back, 5 bases at V and 5 bases at J, with 22 bases in the middle. Germline-derived CDR1 and CDR2 are LNHDA and SQIVND (reference sequence). CDR3 length: 16 amino acids. For the CDR3, the DNA is TGTGCCAGTAGTTTTACCGGACAGTCCAGGTACAACGAGCAGTACTTC. This codes for CASSFTGQSRYNEQYF.

DNA for the CDR3: TGCGCCAGCAGCAAACAAGACTTTTCCACAGATACGCAGTATTTT. The encoded protein is CASSKQDFSTDTQYF. The V gene is TRBV5-1, the J gene TRBJ2-3; D gene unclear. Germline V CDR1 and CDR2: SGHRS, YFSETQ. The CDR3 is 15 amino acids. Trimming stripped 4 bases from V and 2 bases from J, with 14 bases between.

This rearrangement joins TRBV7-6 to TRBJ1-3, with D perhaps TRBD1 (5 bases). Germline V gene data show CDR1 as SGHVS and CDR2 as FNYEAQ. V was shortened by 4 bases and J by 6 bases, with 28 bases between the two germline ends. The CDR3 loop spans 19 amino acids. CDR3 region: CASSSSPPLGTWGENTIYF. CDR3 bases: TGTGCCAGCAGCTCTAGCCCCCCGCTCGGGACTTGGGGCGAAAACACCATATATTTT.

This chain links TRBV29-1 with TRBJ2-1; the D is unclear. Trimming cost V 1 base and J 7 bases, with 11 bases left between them. Germline values: CDR1 SQVTM, CDR2 ANQGSEA. The CDR3 is made up of 13 amino acids. CDR3 bases: TGCAGCGTTGAAGGGACGGATCGGAATGAGCAGTTCTTC. Its protein is CSVEGTDRNEQFF.

The chain has TRBV29-1 and TRBJ2-2, with TRBD2 matching 10 bases. The CDR3 is 14 residues long. Germline V gene data show CDR1 as SQVTM and CDR2 as ANQGSEA. With V trimmed by 4 bases and J by 5 bases, 4 bases remained unmatched. CDR3: CSVGWTSGTGELFF. CDR3 sequence (DNA): TGCAGCGTTGGGTGGACTAGCGGTACCGGGGAGCTGTTTTTT.

The chain has TRBV4-1 and TRBJ2-7; maybe TRBD2 (5 bases). The CDR3 loop spans 15 amino acids. The germline gives CDR1 MGHRA, CDR2 YSYEKL. Trimming removed 6 bases at V and 0 bases at J, with 15 bases between. CDR3: CASRPSEAFSYEQYF. The CDR3 region has the DNA TGCGCCAGCAGACCCTCGGAGGCTTTCTCCTACGAGCAGTACTTC.

The rearrangement joins TRBV29-1 to TRBJ1-1, with TRBD1 identical over 10 bases. After removal of 1 base from V and 5 bases from J, the junction contained 4 bases not matched to a gene. This CDR3 contains 14 residues. Germline assignment: CDR1 SQVTM and CDR2 ANQGSEA. This CDR3 reads CSVEVRQGATEAFF. The CDR3 bases are TGCAGCGTTGAAGTTAGACAGGGGGCTACTGAAGCTTTCTTT.

The rearrangement links TRBV9 to TRBJ2-7; D perhaps matches TRBD1 (6 bases). The CDR3 has 16 residues. The germline V gene has CDR1 SGDLS and CDR2 YYNGEE. V lost 2 bases and J 5 bases, leaving 20 bases between the germline ends. The CDR3 nucleotides are TGTGCCAGCAGCGTGGGGCCAGGGGCTCGTAGCGACGAGCAGTACTTC. Translated, it gives CASSVGPGARSDEQYF. Combining the CDR3 with reference TRBV9 and TRBJ2-7 gives the whole variable domain DSGVTQTPKHLITATGQRVTLRCSPRSGDLSVYWYQQSLDQGLQFLIQYYNGEERAKGNILERFSAQQFPDLHSELNLSSLELGDSALYFCASSVGPGARSDEQYFGPGTRLTVT.

The chain couples TRBV5-4 to TRBJ1-3, with 7 bases fitting TRBD1. V was pared by 4 bases and J by 4 bases, with 5 bases of the junction left unmatched. CDR1 SGHNT and CDR2 YYREEE come from the germline V gene (reference sequence). There are 14 residues in the CDR3. DNA of the CDR3: TGTGCCAGCAGCCGGACAGGCGACGGAAACACCATATATTTT. The encoded protein is CASSRTGDGNTIYF.

The chain employs TRBV15 and TRBJ2-5; perhaps TRBD1 as D (7 bases). V lost 3 bases to trimming and J lost 3 bases, with 14 bases between them. The germline V gene encodes CDR1 LNHNV and CDR2 YYDKDF (reference sequence). CDR3 length: 15 residues. CDR3 region: CATSSRGDREETQYF. The DNA for the CDR3 is TGTGCCACCAGCAGCCGCGGGGACAGAGAAGAGACCCAGTACTTC.

The CDR3 sequence is CASSLPGGGNQPQHF. CDR3 in DNA: TGTGCCAGCAGCCTTCCGGGGGGTGGCAATCAGCCCCAGCATTTT. The chain couples TRBV16 to TRBJ1-5, with a possible D match to TRBD1 (5 bases). This CDR3 is built from 15 residues. Germline V lookup: CDR1 KGHSY, CDR2 FQNENV. V lost 4 bases to trimming and J lost 2 bases, with 12 bases between them.

The V gene is TRBV5-1, the J gene TRBJ2-5, with 9 bases matching TRBD2. Losses at the gene ends were 7 bases for V and 3 bases for J; bases not matched to a gene: 7. Germline CDR1 SGHRS, CDR2 YFSETQ. This CDR3 spans 14 amino acids. DNA of the CDR3: TGCGCCAGCTACTCCTTAGCGGGAGAAGAGACCCAGTACTTC. Its translation is CASYSLAGEETQYF.

As concerns this clone: This specimen includes other DNA sequences encoding the same CDR3. This chain links TRBV25-1 with TRBJ2-3; 11 positions match TRBD2. The trim removed 6 bases at V and 3 bases at J, leaving 8 bases unmatched. There are 16 residues in the CDR3. The V gene's germline CDR1 is MGHDK and CDR2 SYGVNS. CDR3 DNA sequence: TGTGCCAGCAGCCCGCTAGCGGGAGGTCTAACAGATACGCAGTATTTT. Amino acids: CASSPLAGGLTDTQYF.

The chain couples TRBV7-9 to TRBJ2-6; 10 nucleotides line up with TRBD2. Germline V gene lookup returns CDR1 SEHNR and CDR2 FQNEAQ (reference sequence). The CDR3 spans 19 residues. V shed 8 bases and J 1 base; nucleotides not matched to a gene: 14. The CDR3 region is CASPAYSLAGESGANVLTF. Here the CDR3 DNA reads TGTGCCAGCCCAGCTTATAGTCTAGCGGGAGAGTCTGGGGCCAACGTCCTGACTTTC.

The chain recombines TRBV28 with TRBJ2-1; D unclear. Trimming shortened V by 3 bases and J by 5 bases, and 11 bases separated the two germline ends. CDR1 is MDHEN, CDR2 SYDVKM, per germline. CDR3 length equals 14 residues. The CDR3 here is CASSFRNSDNEQFF. For the CDR3, the DNA is TGTGCCAGCAGTTTCCGCAACAGTGACAATGAGCAGTTCTTC. The whole variable domain, filled in from reference TRBV28 and TRBJ2-1, reads DVKVTQSSRYLVKRTGEKVFLECVQDMDHENMFWYRQDPGLGLRLIYFSYDVKMKEKGDIPEGYSVSREKKERFSLILESASTNQTSMYLCASSFRNSDNEQFFGPGTRLTVL.

CDR3 loop: CASSGSRDSKAFF. CDR3 nucleotide sequence: TGTGCCAGCAGCGGCAGCCGGGACAGTAAAGCTTTCTTT. The V and J genes are TRBV11-3 and TRBJ1-1, with TRBD1 matching 7 bases. V was pared by 5 bases and J by 9 bases, with 9 bases of the junction left unmatched. The CDR3 spans 13 residues. Per the germline V gene, CDR1 is SGHNT and CDR2 is YENEEA.